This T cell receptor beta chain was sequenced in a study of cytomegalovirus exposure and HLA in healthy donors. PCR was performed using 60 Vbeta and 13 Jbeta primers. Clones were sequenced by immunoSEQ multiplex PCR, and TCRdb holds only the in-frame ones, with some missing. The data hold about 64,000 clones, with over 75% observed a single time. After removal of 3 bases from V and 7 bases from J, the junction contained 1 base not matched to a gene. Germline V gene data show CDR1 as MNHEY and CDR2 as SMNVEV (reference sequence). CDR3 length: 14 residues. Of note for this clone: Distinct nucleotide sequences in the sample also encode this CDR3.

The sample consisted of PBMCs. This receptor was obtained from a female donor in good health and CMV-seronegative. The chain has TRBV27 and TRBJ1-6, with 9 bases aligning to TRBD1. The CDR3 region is CASSFGTGNSPLHF. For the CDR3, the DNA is TGTGCCAGCAGTTTTGGGACAGGGAATTCACCCCTCCACTTT.